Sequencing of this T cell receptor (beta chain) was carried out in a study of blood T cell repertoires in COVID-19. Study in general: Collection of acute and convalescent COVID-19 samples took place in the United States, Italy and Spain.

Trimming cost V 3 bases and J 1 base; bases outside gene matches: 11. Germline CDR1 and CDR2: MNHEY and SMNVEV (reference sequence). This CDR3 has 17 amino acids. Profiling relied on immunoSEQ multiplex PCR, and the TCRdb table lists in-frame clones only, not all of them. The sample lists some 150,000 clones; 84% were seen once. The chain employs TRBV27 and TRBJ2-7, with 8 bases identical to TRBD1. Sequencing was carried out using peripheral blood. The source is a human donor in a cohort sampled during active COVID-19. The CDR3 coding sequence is TGTGCCAGCAGTTTTAGCTCCGCAGGGGGCTCGTCCTACGAGCAGTACTTC. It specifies CASSFSSAGGSSYEQYF.